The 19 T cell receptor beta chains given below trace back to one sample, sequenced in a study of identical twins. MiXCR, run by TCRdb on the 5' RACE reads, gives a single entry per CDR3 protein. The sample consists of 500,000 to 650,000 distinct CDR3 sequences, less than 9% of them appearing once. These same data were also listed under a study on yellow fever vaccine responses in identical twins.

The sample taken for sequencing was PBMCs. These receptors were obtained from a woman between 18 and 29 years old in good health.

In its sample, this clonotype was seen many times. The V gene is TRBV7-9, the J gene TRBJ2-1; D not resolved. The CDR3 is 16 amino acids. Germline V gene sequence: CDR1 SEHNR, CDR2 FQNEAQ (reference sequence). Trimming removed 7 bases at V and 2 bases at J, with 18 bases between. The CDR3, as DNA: TGTGCCAGCAACCCCGTGGCGAAACCTCCCTACAATGAGCAGTTCTTC. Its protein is CASNPVAKPPYNEQFF.

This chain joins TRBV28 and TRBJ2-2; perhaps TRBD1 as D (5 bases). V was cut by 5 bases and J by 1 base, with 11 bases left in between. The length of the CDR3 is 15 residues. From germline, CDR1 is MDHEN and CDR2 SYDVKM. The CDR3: CASSGALWNTGELFF. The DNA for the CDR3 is TGTGCCAGCAGTGGGGCCTTGTGGAACACCGGGGAGCTGTTTTTT.

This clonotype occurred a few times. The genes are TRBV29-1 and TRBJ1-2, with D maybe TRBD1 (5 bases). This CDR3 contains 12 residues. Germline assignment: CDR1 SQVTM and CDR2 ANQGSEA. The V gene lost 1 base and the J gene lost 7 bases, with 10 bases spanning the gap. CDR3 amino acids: CSVEGRAGGYTF. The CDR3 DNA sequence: TGCAGCGTTGAAGGCAGGGCGGGTGGCTACACCTTC.

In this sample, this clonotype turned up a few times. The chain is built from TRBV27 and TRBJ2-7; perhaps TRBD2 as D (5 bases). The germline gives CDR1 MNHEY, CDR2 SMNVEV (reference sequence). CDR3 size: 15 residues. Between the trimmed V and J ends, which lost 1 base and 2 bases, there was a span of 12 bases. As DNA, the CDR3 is TGTGCCAGCAGTTTATTCGCAGCGGCAGCCTACGAGCAGTACTTC. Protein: CASSLFAAAAYEQYF.

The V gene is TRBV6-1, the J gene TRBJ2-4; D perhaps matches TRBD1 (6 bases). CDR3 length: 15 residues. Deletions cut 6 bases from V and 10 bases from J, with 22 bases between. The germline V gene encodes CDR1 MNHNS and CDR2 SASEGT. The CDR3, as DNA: TGTGCCAGCAGAGATTACTTACAGGGTATAGGGATTCAGTACTTC. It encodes CASRDYLQGIGIQYF.

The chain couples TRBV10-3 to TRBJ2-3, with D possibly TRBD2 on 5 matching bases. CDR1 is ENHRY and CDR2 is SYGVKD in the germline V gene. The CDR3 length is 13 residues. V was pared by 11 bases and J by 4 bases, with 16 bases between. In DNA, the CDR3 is TGTGCCTCCGGGGTGGGGAGTCCAGATACGCAGTATTTT. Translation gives CASGVGSPDTQYF.

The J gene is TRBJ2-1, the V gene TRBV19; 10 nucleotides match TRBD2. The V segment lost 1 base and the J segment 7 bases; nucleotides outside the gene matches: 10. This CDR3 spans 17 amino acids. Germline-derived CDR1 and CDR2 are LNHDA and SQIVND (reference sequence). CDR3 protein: CASSIASGRSPANEQFF. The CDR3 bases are TGTGCCAGTAGTATAGCTAGCGGGAGATCCCCCGCGAATGAGCAGTTCTTC.

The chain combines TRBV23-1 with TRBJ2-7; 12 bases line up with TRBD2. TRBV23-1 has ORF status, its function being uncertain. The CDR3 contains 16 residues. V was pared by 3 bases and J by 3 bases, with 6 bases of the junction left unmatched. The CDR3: CASSHKASGGGYEQYF. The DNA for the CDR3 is TGCGCCAGCAGTCATAAGGCTAGCGGGGGGGGCTACGAGCAGTACTTC.

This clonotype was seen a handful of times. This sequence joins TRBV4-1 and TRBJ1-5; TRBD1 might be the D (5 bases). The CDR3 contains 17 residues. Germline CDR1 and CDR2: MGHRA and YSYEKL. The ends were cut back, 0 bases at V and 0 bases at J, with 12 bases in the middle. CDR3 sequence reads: CASSQDWAGTSNQPQHF. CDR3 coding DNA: TGCGCCAGCAGCCAAGATTGGGCAGGGACTAGCAATCAGCCCCAGCATTTT.

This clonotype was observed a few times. CDR3 bases: TGTGCCAGCACATACAGGGAAACCTACGAGCAGTACTTC. Residues: CASTYRETYEQYF. V usage is TRBV12-3 or TRBV12-4 and J usage is TRBJ2-7; tentatively, D is TRBD1 (6 bases). V was cut by 7 bases and J by 2 bases, with 12 bases left in between. CDR3 length equals 13 residues.

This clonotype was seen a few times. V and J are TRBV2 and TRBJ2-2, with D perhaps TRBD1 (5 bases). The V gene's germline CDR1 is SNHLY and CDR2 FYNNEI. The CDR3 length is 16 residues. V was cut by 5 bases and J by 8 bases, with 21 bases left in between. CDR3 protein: CASSSRTSNTLGELFF. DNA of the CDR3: TGTGCCAGCAGTTCTCGGACATCCAATACATTGGGGGAGCTGTTTTTT.

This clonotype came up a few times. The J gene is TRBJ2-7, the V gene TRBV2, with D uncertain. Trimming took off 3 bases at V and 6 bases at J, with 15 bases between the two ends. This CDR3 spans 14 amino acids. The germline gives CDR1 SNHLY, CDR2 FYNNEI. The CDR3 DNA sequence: TGTGCCAGCAGTGACAACATAGAATTGGGCGAGCAGTACGTC. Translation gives CASSDNIELGEQYV.

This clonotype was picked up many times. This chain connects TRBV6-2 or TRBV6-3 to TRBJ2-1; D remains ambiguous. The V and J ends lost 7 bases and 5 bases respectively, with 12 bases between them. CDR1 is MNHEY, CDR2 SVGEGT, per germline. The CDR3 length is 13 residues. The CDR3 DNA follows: TGTGCCAGCATGAGTCGGTTACACAATGAGCAGTTCTTC. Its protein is CASMSRLHNEQFF.

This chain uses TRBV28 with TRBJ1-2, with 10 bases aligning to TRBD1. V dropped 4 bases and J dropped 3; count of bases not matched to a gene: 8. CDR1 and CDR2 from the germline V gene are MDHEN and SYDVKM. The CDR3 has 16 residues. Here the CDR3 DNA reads TGTGCCAGCAGTTCACCGGGACAGGGGTATCACTATGGCTACACCTTC. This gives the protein CASSSPGQGYHYGYTF.

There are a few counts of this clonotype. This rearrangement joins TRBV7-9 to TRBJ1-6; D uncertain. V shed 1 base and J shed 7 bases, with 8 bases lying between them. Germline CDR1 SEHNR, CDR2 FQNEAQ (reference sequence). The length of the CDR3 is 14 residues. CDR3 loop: CASSLVGRNSPLHF. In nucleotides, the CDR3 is TGTGCCAGCAGCTTAGTTGGCAGAAATTCACCCCTCCACTTT.

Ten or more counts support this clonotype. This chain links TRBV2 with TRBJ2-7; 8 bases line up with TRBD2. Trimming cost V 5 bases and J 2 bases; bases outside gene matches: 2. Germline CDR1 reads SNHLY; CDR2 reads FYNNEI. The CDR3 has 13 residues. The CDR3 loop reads CASSRTSPYEQYV. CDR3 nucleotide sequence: TGTGCCAGCAGTAGGACTAGCCCCTACGAGCAGTACGTC.

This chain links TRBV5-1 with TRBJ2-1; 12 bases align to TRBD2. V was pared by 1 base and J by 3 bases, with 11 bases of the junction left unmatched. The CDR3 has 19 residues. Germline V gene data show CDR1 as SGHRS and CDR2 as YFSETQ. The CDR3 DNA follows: TGCGCCAGCAGCTTGAGGGCTAGCGGGGGGGTAACCAACTACAATGAGCAGTTCTTC. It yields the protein CASSLRASGGVTNYNEQFF.

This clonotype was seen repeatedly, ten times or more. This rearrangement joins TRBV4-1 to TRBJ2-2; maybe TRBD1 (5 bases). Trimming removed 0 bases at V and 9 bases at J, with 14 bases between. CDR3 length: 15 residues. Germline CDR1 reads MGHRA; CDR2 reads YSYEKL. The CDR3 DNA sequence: TGCGCCAGCAGCCAAGAACAGGCCTATCTTCGGGAGCTGTTTTTT. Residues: CASSQEQAYLRELFF.

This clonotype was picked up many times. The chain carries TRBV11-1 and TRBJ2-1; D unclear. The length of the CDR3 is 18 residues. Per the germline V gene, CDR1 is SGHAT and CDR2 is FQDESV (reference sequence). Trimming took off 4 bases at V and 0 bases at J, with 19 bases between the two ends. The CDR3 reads CASSSPPRTYFSYNEQFF. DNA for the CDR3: TGTGCCAGCAGCTCCCCCCCGAGGACCTACTTCTCCTACAATGAGCAGTTCTTC.